This is a list of T cell receptor beta chains from one sample in a study of control samples from healthy donors and cancer patients. The method was immunoSEQ multiplex PCR; TCRdb's version includes in-frame clones alone and lacks a portion of them. The data show fewer than 70,000 clones, approximately 80% seen once. The source material was PBMCs. The receptors come from a woman aged 50 to 65 with lung cancer. The CDR3 runs from the conserved cysteine through the conserved F or W. A D gene is named only where the DNA matches it firmly. Clone size is shown for a subset of rows, as once, few, many or a class of expanded clone.

D gene	clone size	V gene	J gene	CDR3 DNA	CDR3 protein
-	-	TRBV19	TRBJ1-1	TGTGCCAGTGGGGTCGTGTTGGACACTGAAGCTTTCTTT	CASGVVLDTEAFF
TRBD1	-	TRBV29-1	TRBJ2-7	TGCAGCGTCCCCGTGGCAGGGGGCTACGAGCAGTACTTC	CSVPVAGGYEQYF
TRBD1	-	TRBV6-5	TRBJ1-2	TGTGCCAGCAGTTACCGAATACAGGGGGCGAAGAATGGCTACACCTTC	CASSYRIQGAKNGYTF
TRBD2	-	TRBV7-2	TRBJ2-7	TGTGCCAGCAGCTTAGGGAGCGGGGTCTACGAGCAGTACTTC	CASSLGSGVYEQYF
TRBD1	-	TRBV11-2	TRBJ1-4	TGTGCCAGCAGCCCATCGACGGACAGGGTCAATGAAAAACTGTTTTTT	CASSPSTDRVNEKLFF
-	-	TRBV4-2	TRBJ2-2	TGTGCCAGCAGCCAAGATCTGGCCAGCCGAACCAACACCGGGGAGCTGTTTTTT	CASSQDLASRTNTGELFF
-	-	TRBV7-9	TRBJ1-2	TGTGCCAGCAGCCTTGGGACGGAAAACTATGGCTACACCTTC	CASSLGTENYGYTF
TRBD1	-	TRBV2	TRBJ1-4	TGTGCCAGCTACCTACAGGGGGCGAAAAATGAAAAACTGTTTTTT	CASYLQGAKNEKLFF
-	-	TRBV29-1	TRBJ1-2	TGCAGCGTTGAATACGGGAACTATGGCTACACCTTC	CSVEYGNYGYTF
-	-	TRBV14	TRBJ1-2	TGTGCCAGCAGCCAATTCGGGGGAGGGGATGGCTACACCTTC	CASSQFGGGDGYTF
TRBD1	few	TRBV7-9	TRBJ2-1	TGTGCCAGCAGCCTGACAGGGTTTAATGAGCAGTTCTTC	CASSLTGFNEQFF
-	-	TRBV7-2	TRBJ1-2	TGTGCCAGCAGCTTAGGCGGGGTTAACTATGGCTACACCTTC	CASSLGGVNYGYTF
-	once	TRBV3-1/TRBV3-2	TRBJ2-7	TGTGCCAGCAGCCTAGCCGCAGGGTCCTACGAGCAGTACTTC	CASSLAAGSYEQYF
-	-	TRBV6-5	TRBJ1-2	TGTGCCAGCAGTTCTCTCACCGGGCTATCCTATGGCTACACCTTC	CASSSLTGLSYGYTF
-	-	TRBV20-1	TRBJ1-1	TGCAGTGCTAGTGTATACGCTACAGTGAGGAACACTGAAGCTTTCTTT	CSASVYATVRNTEAFF
-	once	TRBV19	TRBJ1-1	TGTGCCAGTAGTGGCCTAGACAGGTACACTGAAGCTTTCTTT	CASSGLDRYTEAFF
TRBD2	-	TRBV5-6	TRBJ2-7	TGTGCCAGCACTCAACGGCGGAGCGGGGAGCGCGAGCAGTACTTC	CASTQRRSGEREQYF
-	-	TRBV3-1/TRBV3-2	TRBJ1-1	TGTGCCAGCAGCAGAACACTCTCGACACAGAACACTGAAGCTTTCTTT	CASSRTLSTQNTEAFF
TRBD1	-	TRBV3-1/TRBV3-2	TRBJ1-1	TGTGCCAGCAGAGCTGACAGGGACACTGAAGCTTTCTTT	CASRADRDTEAFF
-	-	TRBV7-3	TRBJ1-1	TGTGCCAGCAGCCTCAACGGGAACACTGAAGCTTTCTTT	CASSLNGNTEAFF
-	-	TRBV6-5	TRBJ2-7	TGTGCCAGCAGTCTTATGGACAGTAGCTCCTACGAGCAGTACTTC	CASSLMDSSSYEQYF
TRBD1	-	TRBV11-1	TRBJ1-2	TGTGCCAGCAGCTTTGGACAGGACTATGGCTACACCTTC	CASSFGQDYGYTF
-	-	TRBV7-4	TRBJ1-2	TGTGCCAGCAGCTTAGTTGTAGCTTACTATGGCTACACCTTC	CASSLVVAYYGYTF
-	-	TRBV27	TRBJ1-3	TGTGCCAGCAAGGGATTTACGGGGGGCGCTGGAAACACCATATATTTT	CASKGFTGGAGNTIYF
-	once	TRBV7-9	TRBJ1-5	TGTGCCAGCAGCCCAGACAGACTCAATCAGCCCCAGCATTTT	CASSPDRLNQPQHF
-	-	TRBV11-2	TRBJ1-2	TGTGCCAGCAGCTTAGACGGAGGGTCTGGAGGCTACACCTTC	CASSLDGGSGGYTF
TRBD1	-	TRBV30	TRBJ1-2	TGTGCCTGGAGTGTAGTACAGGGGGCGAGGGACTATGGCTACACCTTC	CAWSVVQGARDYGYTF
-	once	TRBV7-8	TRBJ1-1	TGTGCCAGCAGCCACACTACGGTTACTGAAGCTTTCTTT	CASSHTTVTEAFF
-	-	TRBV11-3	TRBJ1-6	TGTGCCAGCAGCTTAGATCGGACCCCCGGTTCACCCCTCCACTTT	CASSLDRTPGSPLHF
-	-	TRBV3-1/TRBV3-2	TRBJ2-4	TGTGCCAGCAGCCCCCAGGCCAGCCGGGGAAACATTCAGTACTTC	CASSPQASRGNIQYF
-	-	TRBV6-5	TRBJ1-2	TGTGCCAGCAGAGCCGTTAACTATGGCTACACCTTC	CASRAVNYGYTF
-	-	TRBV5-6	TRBJ1-2	TGTGCCAGCAGCCTGACCGGACAAGGCTACACCTTC	CASSLTGQGYTF
-	-	TRBV7-6	TRBJ1-1	TGTGCCAGCAGCCCAATCTCCTACACTGAAGCTTTCTTT	CASSPISYTEAFF
-	many	TRBV2	TRBJ1-6	TGTGCCAGTTGGACGGACCCCACTTTTAATTCACCCCTCCACTTT	CASWTDPTFNSPLHF
-	-	TRBV6-5	TRBJ1-1	TGTGCCAGCAGTTATTTTCCGTTATCTAACACTGAAGCTTTCTTT	CASSYFPLSNTEAFF
TRBD2	-	TRBV10-3	TRBJ2-1	TGTGCCATCAGTGAGTCGATGGGACTAGCGGGGGGACGGAGCTCCTACAATGAGCAGTTCTTC	CAISESMGLAGGRSSYNEQFF
-	-	TRBV27	TRBJ2-5	TGTGCCAGCAGTTTCCCTTACTTC	CASSFPYF
TRBD1	-	TRBV30	TRBJ1-4	TGTGCCTGGAACCCTCGGGACAGGGTTCAAAAACTGTTTTTT	CAWNPRDRVQKLFF
TRBD1	-	TRBV9	TRBJ2-7	TGTGCCAGCAGCGGGGTACCGGGACAGGGCTCCTACGAGCAGTACTTC	CASSGVPGQGSYEQYF
TRBD2	-	TRBV7-2	TRBJ2-5	TGTGCCAGCAGCTTAGAAGGGACTAGCGGGGGGGAGACCCAGTACTTC	CASSLEGTSGGETQYF
-	-	TRBV11-2	TRBJ1-3	TGTGCCAGCAGCCCATTAACGCCAGCCGGTTGGAACACCATATATTTT	CASSPLTPAGWNTIYF
-	-	TRBV6-2/TRBV6-3	TRBJ2-7	TGTGCCAGCAGTTACTCGAGGACCGACGAAGGCTCCTACGAGCAGTACTTC	CASSYSRTDEGSYEQYF